Listed below are T cell receptor beta chains from one sample, sequenced in a study of Graves' ophthalmopathy and Graves' hyperthyroidism. From the multiplex PCR reads, TCRdb called clonotypes with MiXCR, one entry per CDR3 protein. The table has about 1.1 million distinct CDR3 sequences, about 36% seen once; the top ten hold approximately 12%. Input material: peripheral blood or thyroid tissue (not recorded which). The receptors derive from an adult man with Graves' hyperthyroidism. The CDR3 runs from the conserved cysteine through the conserved F or W. The order of the fields is D gene, CDR3 length, clone size, J gene, V gene, CDR3 DNA, CDR3 protein. D genes are given only for firm matches. Expanded clones are given a class, and other clones once, few, many or no size at all.

.,12,few,TRBJ2-7,TRBV7-2,TGTGCCAGCAGCCATAAGAGGAGGGAGCAGTACTTC,CASSHKRREQYF
TRBD2,16,once,TRBJ2-7,TRBV20-1,TGCAGTGCCAGGGGACTAGCGGGAGTAGTCTCCTACGAGCAGGACTTC,CSARGLAGVVSYEQDF
TRBD1,18,.,TRBJ1-1,TRBV24-1,TGTGCCACCTCAAAAGGGGGAACAGGGGGCTCCTTGAACACTGAAGCTTTCTTT,CATSKGGTGGSLNTEAFF
.,14,many,TRBJ1-5,TRBV2,TGTGCCAGCCGAAACGCCTATAGCAATCAGCCCCAGCATTTT,CASRNAYSNQPQHF
TRBD1,12,.,TRBJ1-1,TRBV25-1,TGTGCCAGCTTAACAGGGGTTACTGAAGCTTTCTTT,CASLTGVTEAFF
.,12,many,TRBJ2-7,TRBV14,TGTGCCAGCAGCCAAGCGTCGTACGAGCAGTACTTC,CASSQASYEQYF
.,14,many,TRBJ2-7,TRBV5-4,TGTGCCAGCAGCTTGAGAGTCCGACCCTACGAGCAGTACTTC,CASSLRVRPYEQYF
.,11,.,TRBJ2-3,TRBV29-1,TGCAGCGTTTACAGCACAGATACGCAGTATTTT,CSVYSTDTQYF
TRBD1,14,many,TRBJ2-2,TRBV29-1,TGCAGCACCCGGACAGGGGTTGACACCGGGGAGCTGTTTTTT,CSTRTGVDTGELFF
.,13,many,TRBJ2-7,TRBV24-1,TGTGCCACCTCAGATGAGAGCTCCTACGAGCAGTACTTC,CATSDESSYEQYF
.,14,few,TRBJ1-1,TRBV10-3,TGTGCCAGCAGTTCCCGGGTAGGGGACACTGAAGCTTTCTTT,CASSSRVGDTEAFF
.,15,few,TRBJ2-5,TRBV7-9,TGTGCCAGCAGCGTTGACTGGGGGGGCGATGAGACCCAGTACTTC,CASSVDWGGDETQYF
.,17,few,TRBJ1-5,TRBV11-3,TGTGCCAGCAGCTTAGGGCCTCCGACGGGGCCCAATCAGCCCCAGCATTTT,CASSLGPPTGPNQPQHF
.,15,.,TRBJ2-2,TRBV5-8,TGTGCCAGCAGCTTGGAAGCGGCCTTTATCGGGGAGCTGTTTTTT,CASSLEAAFIGELFF
.,17,many,TRBJ1-5,TRBV19,TGTGCCAGTAGTAAAATCCCCTTCGGGGGGTTGCGTCAGCCCCAGCATTTT,CASSKIPFGGLRQPQHF
.,15,few,TRBJ2-7,TRBV10-3,TGTGCCATCAGTGCTTCGGGCCATCGCTCCTACAAGCAGTACTTC,CAISASGHRSYKQYF
.,16,.,TRBJ2-7,TRBV12-3/TRBV12-4,TGTGCCAGCAGCTTCACCAGATTCGATTTCTCCTACGAGCAGTACTTC,CASSFTRFDFSYEQYF
.,14,.,TRBJ1-2,TRBV3-1,TGTGCCAGCAGCCAAGGTTGGGGGGACAATGGCTACACCTTC,CASSQGWGDNGYTF
.,16,.,TRBJ1-6,TRBV12-3/TRBV12-4,TGTGCCAGCAGCATAGAAGGGCCACTCACTGCGTCACCCCTCCACTTT,CASSIEGPLTASPLHF
.,16,once,TRBJ1-2,TRBV10-1,TGCGCCAGCAGTGAGATTAGGACCCGGGACAACTATGGCTACACCTTC,CASSEIRTRDNYGYTF
.,11,.,TRBJ1-2,TRBV19,TGTGCCAGTAGTTCGAGCCATGGCTACACCTTC,CASSSSHGYTF
TRBD1,12,.,TRBJ1-1,TRBV29-1,TGCAGCGTGGACAGGGCAGACACTGAAGCTTTCTTT,CSVDRADTEAFF
TRBD2,16,many,TRBJ2-7,TRBV7-8,TGTGCCAGCAGCTCCTCCCTCCGCGGGGGATTGGACGAGCAGTACTTC,CASSSSLRGGLDEQYF